The rows below give T cell receptor beta chains drawn from one sample of a study of shared clonotypes between healthy human individuals. Assay: immunoSEQ multiplex PCR; the TCRdb copy retains only in-frame clones and omits some. This table holds over a million clones, around 75% found once. Sequencing was performed on memory CD4+ T cells sorted from blood. Receptors originate from a man between 18 and 35 years old in good health. CDR3s include the opening cysteine and the closing phenylalanine or tryptophan. The order of the fields is V gene, D gene, J gene, clone size, CDR3 DNA, CDR3 protein. The D gene is left open where the match is weak. Size is omitted from some rows. Given values are once, few, many or a class for expanded clones.

>TRBV30|NA|TRBJ2-7|once
TGTGCCTGGAAAAGCTCCTACGAGCAGTACTTC
CAWKSSYEQYF
>TRBV4-1|NA|TRBJ2-7|NA
TGCGCCAGCAGCCAGGACATCGGGACACCCTACGAGCAGTACTTC
CASSQDIGTPYEQYF
>TRBV6-1|NA|TRBJ2-4|NA
TGTGCCAGCAGTGAAGTCCAGACACCCTGGGGAGCCAAAAACATTCAGTACTTC
CASSEVQTPWGAKNIQYF
>TRBV18|NA|TRBJ1-5|NA
TGTGCCAGCTCCCCGGGGGCAGGCAATCAGCCCCAGCATTTT
CASSPGAGNQPQHF
>TRBV11-2|NA|TRBJ1-6|NA
TGTGCCAGCAGCTTACGCATCGACGGGGGGTTGCCCCTCCACTTT
CASSLRIDGGLPLHF
>TRBV6-4|TRBD1|TRBJ2-5|NA
TGTGCCAGCAGTCGAACAGGGGGGCCTCAAGAGACCCAGTACTTC
CASSRTGGPQETQYF
>TRBV7-9|NA|TRBJ1-2|once
TGTGCCAGCAGCTACGACTTAGCCGGCTACACCTTC
CASSYDLAGYTF
>TRBV4-3|NA|TRBJ1-3|NA
TGCGCCAGCAGCCAAGATACAATCTCTGGAAACACCATATATTTT
CASSQDTISGNTIYF
>TRBV7-8|NA|TRBJ1-1|NA
TGTGCCAGCAGCTTAGGGGACCGGGGCACTGAAGCTTTCTTT
CASSLGDRGTEAFF
>TRBV19|TRBD2|TRBJ2-7|NA
TGTGCCAGTAGCCTCGGGACTAGCGGGAGCTACGAGCAGTACTTC
CASSLGTSGSYEQYF
>TRBV15|NA|TRBJ2-1|NA
TGTGCCACCAGCAGAGGAGGGGAGACTTACAATGAGCAGTTCTTC
CATSRGGETYNEQFF
>TRBV30|NA|TRBJ1-4|NA
TGTGCCTGGACACAGGGAGATGCAACTAATGAAAAACTGTTTTTT
CAWTQGDATNEKLFF
>TRBV6-5|TRBD2|TRBJ2-1|NA
TGTGCCAGCAGTTACTCGAACGGGAGGGCCGTCAATGAGCAGTTCTTC
CASSYSNGRAVNEQFF
>TRBV2|NA|TRBJ2-5|NA
TGTGCCAGCAGTGAAAACGGCCGGGCGGAAGAGACCCAGTACTTC
CASSENGRAEETQYF
>TRBV6-5|NA|TRBJ2-2|NA
TGTGCCAGCAGGAGGGACGGCATCACCGGGGAGCTGTTTTTT
CASRRDGITGELFF
>TRBV5-4|TRBD1|TRBJ2-2|NA
TGTGCCAGCAGAACAGGGACAGGGGGCGCGAACACCGGGGAGCTGTTTTTT
CASRTGTGGANTGELFF